One sample yielded the 29 T cell receptor beta chains listed below, sequenced in a study of radiation and T cells in renal cell carcinoma. Sample time point: blood 4 weeks post-SBRT, at nephrectomy. Treatment denoted: 15 Gy SBRT to primary tumor, nephrectomy 4 weeks later. Profiling relied on immunoSEQ multiplex PCR, and the TCRdb table lists in-frame clones only, not all of them. Of 150,000 to 200,000 clones in the sample, 88% were seen once. The source material was blood, sampled from a patient whose treatment included radiotherapy and nephrectomy. The receptors come from a woman between 45 and 60 years old with renal cell carcinoma.

V usage is TRBV15 and J usage is TRBJ2-3, with D perhaps matching TRBD2 (5 bases). Germline CDR1 and CDR2: LNHNV and YYDKDF (reference sequence). V dropped 1 base and J dropped 0 bases, with 17 bases sitting between them. The CDR3 has 18 amino acids. DNA of the CDR3: TGTGCCACCAGCAGAGGGTTCGGAGCTAGCCTTAGCACAGATACGCAGTATTTT. It specifies CATSRGFGASLSTDTQYF.

The gene calls are TRBV18 and TRBJ2-5, with TRBD2 identical over 9 bases. Germline CDR1 KGHSH, CDR2 LQKENI. Trimming took 3 bases from V and 5 from J; bases not matched to a gene: 13. The CDR3 is made up of 17 amino acids. CDR3 amino acids: CASSPPWVSGGQETQYF. In DNA, the CDR3 is TGTGCCAGCTCACCGCCCTGGGTTAGCGGGGGTCAGGAGACCCAGTACTTC. Variable domain in full (rest from reference TRBV18 and TRBJ2-5): NAGVMQNPRHLVRRRGQEARLRCSPMKGHSHVYWYRQLPEEGLKFMVYLQKENIIDESGMPKERFSAEFPKEGPSILRIQQVVRGDSAAYFCASSPPWVSGGQETQYFGPGTRLLVL.

The chain has TRBV4-2 and TRBJ2-7; D call uncertain. CDR1 is LGHNA, CDR2 YNFKEQ, per germline. The CDR3 sequence is 13 residues long. The ends were cut back, 2 bases at V and 7 bases at J, with 12 bases in the middle. The CDR3 here is CASSQTQDTEQYF. The CDR3 coding sequence is TGTGCCAGCAGCCAAACCCAGGATACTGAGCAGTACTTC.

The rearrangement joins TRBV29-1 to TRBJ1-1, with TRBD1 matching 8 bases. This CDR3 contains 14 residues. Germline V gene sequence: CDR1 SQVTM, CDR2 ANQGSEA. The ends lost 6 bases at V and 5 bases at J; junction bases unmatched: 11. The CDR3 region has the DNA TGCAGCGTCGAGCTCCAGGGGGCGCATACTGAAGCTTTCTTT. Its protein product is CSVELQGAHTEAFF.

The chain couples TRBV5-1 to TRBJ2-3; D may be TRBD1 or TRBD2 (6 bases each). The CDR3 consists of 16 residues. The V and J ends lost 2 bases and 10 bases respectively, with 23 bases between them. CDR1 SGHRS and CDR2 YFSETQ come from the germline V gene. The CDR3 DNA reads as TGCGCCAGCAGCTTCCTCGGGGGTGCGGGGACACCCTCGCAGTATTTT. It encodes CASSFLGGAGTPSQYF.

The chain employs TRBV4-2 and TRBJ1-5; weak D call: TRBD1 (6 bases). Germline V gene data show CDR1 as LGHNA and CDR2 as YNFKEQ. The CDR3 is 13 residues long. V was clipped by 4 bases and J by 8 bases, with 12 bases between them. The CDR3 loop reads CASSLQGREPQHF. CDR3 DNA: TGTGCCAGCAGCCTGCAGGGGCGGGAGCCCCAGCATTTT.

This chain uses TRBV4-3 with TRBJ2-3; 10 bases map to TRBD1. V lost 3 bases and J lost 6; bases outside the gene matches: 6. The CDR3 has 15 residues. Germline V gene sequence: CDR1 LGHNA, CDR2 YSLEER. The CDR3 is CASSHDRGPGDTQYF. DNA for the CDR3: TGCGCCAGCAGCCATGACAGGGGGCCTGGTGATACGCAGTATTTT.

The chain joins TRBV5-1 to TRBJ2-7; D uncertain. CDR1 is SGHRS, CDR2 YFSETQ, per germline. The CDR3 extends over 13 amino acids. V was trimmed by 2 bases and J by 5 bases, leaving 11 bases between them. The CDR3 region has the DNA TGCGCCAGCAGCTTCGGAACAAGCCACGAGCAGTACTTC. It codes for CASSFGTSHEQYF. Full variable domain (remainder filled in from reference TRBV5-1 and TRBJ2-7): KAGVTQTPRYLIKTRGQQVTLSCSPISGHRSVSWYQQTPGQGLQFLFEYFSETQRNKGNFPGRFSGRQFSNSRSEMNVSTLELGDSALYLCASSFGTSHEQYFGPGTRLTVT.

A note on this clone: The same CDR3 can be traced to other DNA sequences in this sample. This chain uses TRBV4-1 with TRBJ2-5; TRBD1 matches at 9 bases. Germline CDR1 MGHRA, CDR2 YSYEKL. Trimming took 1 base from V and 3 from J; bases not matched to a gene: 0. This CDR3 is built from 14 residues. CDR3 region: CASSQGQGEETQYF. CDR3 bases: TGCGCCAGCAGCCAAGGACAGGGGGAAGAGACCCAGTACTTC.

This sequence joins TRBV7-8 and TRBJ2-7; D call uncertain. CDR3 length equals 15 residues. Germline-derived CDR1 and CDR2 are SGHVS and FQNEAQ. V lost 0 bases, J lost 0 bases, and 9 bases lay in between. CDR3 region: CASSLARTVSYEQYF. CDR3 DNA sequence: TGTGCCAGCAGCTTAGCGAGGACCGTCTCCTACGAGCAGTACTTC.

This chain joins TRBV7-2 and TRBJ2-5, with D maybe TRBD1 (6 bases). Per germline, CDR1 SGHTA and CDR2 FQGNSA. Trimming left V 5 bases short and J 1 base short, with 14 bases between. This CDR3 is 15 amino acids long. CDR3 amino acids: CASSRDPGAQETQYF. The CDR3 DNA reads as TGTGCCAGCAGCCGCGACCCAGGGGCCCAAGAGACCCAGTACTTC. The full variable domain, with the rest looked up from reference TRBV7-2 and TRBJ2-5, is GAGVSQSPSNKVTEKGKDVELRCDPISGHTALYWYRQSLGQGLEFLIYFQGNSAPDKSGLPSDRFSAERTGGSVSTLTIQRTQQEDSAVYLCASSRDPGAQETQYFGPGTRLLVL.

The chain recombines TRBV6-1 with TRBJ2-5; D may be TRBD1 or TRBD2 (5 bases each). V was shortened by 7 bases and J by 5 bases, with 14 bases between the two germline ends. The CDR3 is 13 residues long. Germline lookup yields CDR1 MNHNS and CDR2 SASEGT. CDR3 bases: TGTGCCAGCAAAGAGGGGATTTGGGAGACCCAGTACTTC. As protein: CASKEGIWETQYF.

V usage is TRBV7-8 and J usage is TRBJ2-3, with D possibly TRBD1 on 6 matching bases. Looked up from germline, CDR1 is SGHVS and CDR2 is FQNEAQ. The V end lost 3 bases, the J end lost 2 bases, and 15 bases lay between the germline ends. The CDR3 runs to 16 residues. CDR3 DNA sequence: TGTGCCAGCAGCTTGGCCGGGACAAAATTCACAGATACGCAGTATTTT. Protein sequence: CASSLAGTKFTDTQYF.

Only a few counts were recorded for this clone. The chain combines TRBV5-1 with TRBJ1-1; D is unclear. The CDR3 totals 14 residues. V was cut by 0 bases and J by 5 bases, with 11 bases left in between. The germline V gene has CDR1 SGHRS and CDR2 YFSETQ. DNA for the CDR3: TGCGCCAGCAGCTTGGCTTTGGATGGGACTGAAGCTTTCTTT. Amino acid sequence: CASSLALDGTEAFF.

The chain uses TRBV4-1 and TRBJ1-2, with D uncertain. V shed 1 base and J shed 6 bases, with 15 bases lying between them. This CDR3 comprises 15 residues. Germline V gene data show CDR1 as MGHRA and CDR2 as YSYEKL. The DNA of the CDR3 is TGCGCCAGCAGCCAAGGTGAGGGATCGAAGAATGGCTACACCTTC. Translated: CASSQGEGSKNGYTF.

The chain is built from TRBV9 and TRBJ2-5; D remains unclear. Germline lookup yields CDR1 SGDLS and CDR2 YYNGEE. CDR3 size: 14 residues. Trimming took 4 bases from V and 5 from J, leaving 15 bases between them. The CDR3 protein is CASSPSGYRETQYF. Written as DNA, the CDR3 is TGTGCCAGCAGCCCCTCCGGCTACCGGGAGACCCAGTACTTC.

The DNA for the CDR3 is TGTGCCAGCAGCCAAGCGCGTCAGGCGATCTATGGCTACACCTTC. Its translation is CASSQARQAIYGYTF. The J gene is TRBJ1-2, the V gene TRBV4-2; D uncertain. The CDR3 contains 15 residues. CDR1 and CDR2 (germline): LGHNA, YNFKEQ. V lost 1 base and J 4 bases, leaving 13 bases between the germline ends.

The rearrangement links TRBV7-9 to TRBJ2-5; perhaps TRBD1 as D (5 bases). The germline gives CDR1 SEHNR, CDR2 FQNEAQ (reference sequence). With 4 bases removed from V and 5 bases from J, the gap between germline ends came to 17 bases. CDR3 length equals 15 residues. The CDR3 bases are TGTGCCAGCAGCTCCCCCCCGCAGGGCGGTGAGACCCAGTACTTC. Translation: CASSSPPQGGETQYF.

The rearrangement links TRBV7-2 to TRBJ1-2; no reliable D call. The ends were cut back, 4 bases at V and 5 bases at J, with 14 bases in the middle. Germline CDR1 reads SGHTA; CDR2 reads FQGNSA. The CDR3 is 14 residues long. In nucleotides, the CDR3 is TGTGCCAGCAGCTCCCCGGGCCCCGCGTATGGCTACACCTTC. This codes for CASSSPGPAYGYTF.

The chain couples TRBV30 to TRBJ1-2, with 7 bases aligning to TRBD1. CDR1 GTSNPN and CDR2 SVGIG come from the germline V gene (reference sequence). Trimming removed 3 bases from V and 3 bases from J; junction bases left unmatched: 4. The CDR3 covers 13 residues. Here the CDR3 DNA reads TGTGCCTGGAGCGGGACAGCTTACTATGGCTACACCTTC. Encoded protein: CAWSGTAYYGYTF. Using reference TRBV30 and TRBJ1-2 for the parts outside the CDR3, the full variable domain is SQTIHQWPATLVQPVGSPLSLECTVEGTSNPNLYWYRQAAGRGLQLLFYSVGIGQISSEVPQNLSASRPQDRQFILSSKKLLLSDSGFYLCAWSGTAYYGYTFGSGTRLTVV.

V and J are TRBV19 and TRBJ1-5; 7 bases match TRBD1. The V gene's germline CDR1 is LNHDA and CDR2 SQIVND (reference sequence). This CDR3 has 15 amino acids. V was pared by 6 bases and J by 4 bases, with 9 bases of the junction left unmatched. Here the CDR3 DNA reads TGTGCCAGTAGCCTCGGACAGGTGGATAATCAGCCCCAGCATTTT. Protein sequence: CASSLGQVDNQPQHF.

The chain uses TRBV5-1 and TRBJ2-7; TRBD2 aligns across 12 bases. The CDR3 sequence is 18 residues long. V shed 2 bases, J shed 0 bases, and the junction held 9 bases outside the gene matches. CDR1 and CDR2 (germline): SGHRS, YFSETQ. The CDR3, as DNA: TGCGCCAGCAGCTTTAGTGCTAGCGGGGGGGATAGCTCCTACGAGCAGTACTTC. It codes for CASSFSASGGDSSYEQYF.

This sequence joins TRBV5-1 and TRBJ2-3, with a possible D match to TRBD1 (6 bases). V lost 1 base and J 1 base, leaving 13 bases between the germline ends. The CDR3 runs to 16 residues. From germline, CDR1 is SGHRS and CDR2 YFSETQ. In DNA, the CDR3 is TGCGCCAGCAGCTTGTCACCAGGGGCGGGCACAGATACGCAGTATTTT. Protein product: CASSLSPGAGTDTQYF.

This chain joins TRBV29-1 and TRBJ2-5; TRBD2 matches 10 bases. The length of the CDR3 is 13 residues. From germline, CDR1 is SQVTM and CDR2 ANQGSEA. V lost 6 bases and J lost 5; bases outside the gene matches: 6. The CDR3 reads CSVAGGQLETQYF. CDR3 bases: TGCAGCGTAGCGGGGGGGCAACTTGAGACCCAGTACTTC.

This sequence joins TRBV10-1 and TRBJ2-7, with D tentatively TRBD1 (7 bases). The germline gives CDR1 WNHNN, CDR2 SYGVQD (reference sequence). The CDR3 contains 14 residues. Trimming took 6 bases from V and 5 from J, leaving 17 bases between them. The CDR3, as DNA: TGCGCCAGCAGCCGAGGAGGGGGCAGGGACGAGCAGTACTTC. Amino acid sequence: CASSRGGGRDEQYF.

The sample holds a few counts of this clone. J is TRBJ1-2 and V is TRBV5-6, with 7 positions matching TRBD1. J gave up 0 bases and V 5 bases, and 7 bases lay outside the gene matches. The CDR3 spans 15 residues. Per the germline V gene, CDR1 is SGHDT and CDR2 is YYEEEE. CDR3 loop: CASSPGTAANYGYTF. DNA for the CDR3: TGTGCCAGCAGTCCCGGGACAGCTGCTAACTATGGCTACACCTTC. Complete variable domain (other parts from reference TRBV5-6 and TRBJ1-2): DAGVTQSPTHLIKTRGQQVTLRCSPKSGHDTVSWYQQALGQGPQFIFQYYEEEERQRGNFPDRFSGHQFPNYSSELNVNALLLGDSALYLCASSPGTAANYGYTFGSGTRLTVV.

In this sample, this clone turned up once. The chain links TRBV2 to TRBJ2-4, with 10 positions matching TRBD2. Germline CDR1 SNHLY, CDR2 FYNNEI. V shed 5 bases and J 0 bases; nucleotides not matched to a gene: 4. The CDR3 length is 16 residues. The CDR3 sequence is CASSPGLALAKNIQYF. The CDR3 nucleotides read TGTGCCAGCAGTCCGGGACTAGCGTTAGCCAAAAACATTCAGTACTTC.

The rearrangement links TRBV5-1 to TRBJ1-1; no reliable D call. Deletions cut 4 bases from V and 4 bases from J, with 14 bases between. CDR3 size: 14 residues. The germline V gene encodes CDR1 SGHRS and CDR2 YFSETQ. This chain's CDR3 is CASSLFRSGTEAFF. The CDR3 DNA sequence: TGCGCCAGCAGCCTATTCCGATCGGGCACTGAAGCTTTCTTT. Full variable domain (outside the CDR3, taken from reference TRBV5-1 and TRBJ1-1): KAGVTQTPRYLIKTRGQQVTLSCSPISGHRSVSWYQQTPGQGLQFLFEYFSETQRNKGNFPGRFSGRQFSNSRSEMNVSTLELGDSALYLCASSLFRSGTEAFFGQGTRLTVV.

The rearrangement joins TRBV6-1 to TRBJ1-6; tentative D call: TRBD1 (5 bases). This CDR3 comprises 15 residues. Germline V lookup: CDR1 MNHNS, CDR2 SASEGT. Trimming left V 4 bases short and J 7 bases short, with 14 bases between. The CDR3 DNA sequence: TGTGCCAGCAGTGTTCGGCAGGGAGGGAATTCACCCCTCCACTTT. Protein: CASSVRQGGNSPLHF.